This TCR beta chain was sequenced for a study of T cells after somatic rescue of genetic block. TCRdb keeps only in-frame clones here, not all; method: immunoSEQ multiplex PCR. The sample contains just over 14,000 clones, about 72% of which appear only once. The sequence was collected from a young man. The sequencing sample was made of peripheral blood mononuclear cells (PBMCs).

The CDR3 reads CASSLGLAGGPSSYNEQFF. CDR3 sequence (DNA): TGCGCCAGCAGCTTGGGTCTAGCGGGAGGTCCTAGCTCCTACAATGAGCAGTTCTTC. The V call is TRBV5-1, the J call TRBJ2-1; TRBD2 matches at 11 bases. The CDR3 sequence is 19 residues long. Germline trimming cut 0 bases from V and 0 bases from J; bases unmatched to any gene: 8. Germline V gives CDR1 SGHRS, CDR2 YFSETQ. The full variable domain, completed using reference TRBV5-1 and TRBJ2-1, is KAGVTQTPRYLIKTRGQQVTLSCSPISGHRSVSWYQQTPGQGLQFLFEYFSETQRNKGNFPGRFSGRQFSNSRSEMNVSTLELGDSALYLCASSLGLAGGPSSYNEQFFGPGTRLTVL.